A selection of T cell receptor beta chains follows, all from one sample in a study of blood T cell repertoires in COVID-19. Here immunoSEQ multiplex PCR was the method, and the copy in TCRdb shows in-frame clones only, minus some. In the table there are 100,000 to 150,000 clones, around 80% of which are singletons. Sequenced input: peripheral blood. Receptors were obtained from a man aged 40-55 years with active or convalescent COVID-19. Each CDR3 is given with its conserved first and last residue. The D gene is left open where the match is weak. The size field is filled for only some rows; it gives once, few, many or a size class.

d_gene	abundance	v_gene	j_gene	len	CDR3aa	CDR3nt
TRBD2	-	TRBV5-1	TRBJ2-3	16	CASSLISGSGPDTQYF	TGCGCCAGCAGCTTGATTAGCGGGAGTGGGCCAGATACGCAGTATTTT
-	once	TRBV28	TRBJ2-7	15	CASAAYGEWSYEQYF	TGTGCCAGTGCGGCTTACGGGGAGTGGTCCTACGAGCAGTACTTC
TRBD1	-	TRBV6-5	TRBJ1-6	15	CASSYSGTGTSPLHF	TGTGCCAGCAGTTACTCCGGGACAGGCACTTCACCCCTCCACTTT
-	-	TRBV30	TRBJ2-3	15	CAWRERTGGTDTQYF	TGTGCCTGGAGGGAGCGGACGGGCGGCACAGATACGCAGTATTTT
TRBD2	-	TRBV25-1	TRBJ2-3	14	CASIAGGGSDTQYF	TGTGCCAGCATTGCGGGGGGGGGATCAGATACGCAGTATTTT
TRBD1	-	TRBV27	TRBJ1-6	16	CASSSGGDSSKSPLHF	TGTGCCAGCAGTTCAGGAGGGGACAGCTCTAAATCACCCCTCCACTTT
-	few	TRBV28	TRBJ2-1	11	CASHRYNEQFF	TGTGCCAGTCATCGGTACAATGAGCAGTTCTTC
TRBD1	-	TRBV5-1	TRBJ2-3	16	CASSLRGQGYTDTQYF	TGCGCCAGCAGCTTGCGTGGACAGGGCTACACAGATACGCAGTATTTT
TRBD2	-	TRBV6-5	TRBJ2-1	14	CASTSGTSVNEQFF	TGTGCCAGCACGAGCGGGACTAGCGTCAATGAGCAGTTCTTC
TRBD1	-	TRBV19	TRBJ1-2	14	CASSLGQGATGYTF	TGTGCCAGTAGTCTTGGACAGGGGGCAACGGGCTACACCTTC
TRBD1	once	TRBV20-1	TRBJ1-1	18	CSASRGRGLPKVNTEAFF	TGCAGTGCTAGTAGGGGGCGTGGGTTACCGAAAGTTAACACTGAAGCTTTCTTT
-	-	TRBV2	TRBJ2-7	14	CASSVGGASYEQYF	TGTGCCAGCAGTGTAGGCGGGGCCTCCTACGAGCAGTACTTC
TRBD1	-	TRBV5-5	TRBJ2-6	18	CASSSGQGALTGANVLTF	TGTGCCAGCAGCTCGGGACAGGGGGCTTTGACTGGGGCCAACGTCCTGACTTTC
-	-	TRBV28	TRBJ2-5	15	CASSPSWGPTETQYF	TGTGCCAGCAGTCCATCCTGGGGCCCTACAGAGACCCAGTACTTC
-	-	TRBV9	TRBJ1-2	13	CASSVEERYGYTF	TGTGCCAGCAGCGTAGAGGAGAGATATGGCTACACCTTC
TRBD2	-	TRBV28	TRBJ2-2	17	CASSFSAGGGSPGELFF	TGTGCCAGCAGTTTTTCAGCGGGGGGCGGGTCTCCCGGGGAGCTGTTTTTT
-	-	TRBV3-1/TRBV3-2	TRBJ1-1	13	CASSAQGNTEAFF	TGTGCCAGCAGCGCCCAGGGGAACACTGAAGCTTTCTTT
-	once	TRBV6-5	TRBJ2-5	16	CASSYSSGRGWETQYF	TGTGCCAGCAGTTACTCGAGTGGCAGGGGATGGGAGACCCAGTACTTC
-	-	TRBV28	TRBJ2-3	12	CASSQPGLLIVF	TGTGCCAGCAGTCAACCGGGACTTTTAATAGTTTTT
TRBD1	-	TRBV29-1	TRBJ1-3	18	CSVDVYYTGTGPGNTIYF	TGCAGCGTTGACGTTTACTATACCGGGACAGGTCCTGGAAACACCATATATTTT
TRBD1	once	TRBV12-5	TRBJ2-5	15	CASGLTGMSRETQYF	TGTGCTAGTGGTCTGACAGGGATGAGCAGGGAGACCCAGTACTTC
TRBD2	-	TRBV29-1	TRBJ2-7	14	CSVEDLAGGYEQYF	TGCAGCGTTGAAGATTTAGCGGGAGGCTACGAGCAGTACTTC
-	-	TRBV19	TRBJ1-1	13	CASSMRSFTEAFF	TGTGCCAGTAGTATGAGGTCTTTCACTGAAGCTTTCTTT
TRBD1	-	TRBV6-6	TRBJ1-1	14	CASRVGTGVTEAFF	TGTGCCAGCAGGGTCGGGACAGGGGTAACTGAAGCTTTCTTT
TRBD2	-	TRBV5-4	TRBJ2-7	16	CASSLVQRGAPYEQYF	TGTGCCAGCAGCTTGGTCCAGCGGGGGGCCCCTTACGAGCAGTACTTC
TRBD2	once	TRBV7-2	TRBJ2-2	19	CASSIGPAGGGPNTGELFF	TGTGCCAGCAGCATTGGGCCGGCGGGGGGCGGCCCGAACACCGGGGAGCTGTTTTTT
-	-	TRBV3-1/TRBV3-2	TRBJ1-4	15	CASSQGPATNEKLFF	TGTGCCAGCAGCCAAGGCCCAGCAACTAATGAAAAACTGTTTTTT
-	few	TRBV12-3/TRBV12-4	TRBJ1-1	12	CASSSGFPEAFF	TGTGCCAGCAGTTCAGGTTTCCCTGAAGCTTTCTTT
TRBD2	-	TRBV11-2	TRBJ2-5	16	CASSSRGLAGRETQYF	TGTGCCAGCAGCTCCCGTGGGCTAGCGGGGAGAGAGACCCAGTACTTC
TRBD1	-	TRBV28	TRBJ1-6	15	CASSSDRVFNSPLHF	TGTGCCAGCAGTTCGGACAGGGTTTTTAATTCACCCCTCCACTTT
TRBD1	-	TRBV19	TRBJ1-4	15	CASSLTGAPNEKLFF	TGTGCCAGTAGTCTCACAGGGGCGCCTAATGAAAAACTGTTTTTT
-	-	TRBV7-9	TRBJ1-1	12	CASSSTLLEAFF	TGTGCCAGCAGCTCTACCCTACTCGAAGCTTTCTTT
-	-	TRBV11-2	TRBJ2-2	16	CASSQLVGMNTGELFF	TGTGCCAGCAGCCAGCTAGTGGGTATGAACACCGGGGAGCTGTTTTTT
TRBD1	-	TRBV6-5	TRBJ1-3	13	CASSWDSGNTIYF	TGTGCCAGCAGTTGGGACAGCGGAAACACCATATATTTT
-	-	TRBV7-2	TRBJ1-3	16	CASSYSGTNSGNTIYF	TGTGCCAGCAGCTACTCCGGGACAAACTCTGGAAACACCATATATTTT
-	-	TRBV3-1/TRBV3-2	TRBJ1-1	14	CASSPRGGGTEAFF	TGTGCCAGCAGCCCCCGGGGAGGGGGCACTGAAGCTTTCTTT
TRBD2	-	TRBV6-5	TRBJ2-7	15	CASSRLAGDLYEQYF	TGTGCCAGCAGTCGACTAGCGGGGGACCTCTACGAGCAGTACTTC
TRBD1	-	TRBV15	TRBJ1-5	15	CATGKVTGDRQPQHF	TGTGCCACCGGAAAAGTAACAGGGGATAGGCAGCCCCAGCATTTT
-	-	TRBV7-3	TRBJ2-1	14	CASSPGVSYNEQFF	TGTGCCAGCAGCCCCGGTGTATCCTACAATGAGCAGTTCTTC
-	-	TRBV10-2	TRBJ1-1	16	CASKVGGLWMNTEAFF	TGCGCCAGCAAGGTCGGGGGGCTATGGATGAACACTGAAGCTTTCTTT
-	few	TRBV20-1	TRBJ1-2	10	CSAGLAGYTF	TGCAGTGCTGGTTTGGCTGGCTACACCTTC